This T cell receptor beta chain is drawn from a study of T cell responses to AZD1222 COVID-19 vaccine. The CDR3 contains 16 residues. CDR1 is LGHNA, CDR2 YSLEER, per germline. V was shortened by 0 bases and J by 0 bases, with 8 bases between the two germline ends. About this clone: Its antigen is undetermined.

Assay used: immunoSEQ multiplex PCR; TCRdb lists only in-frame clones, some missing. The sample includes around 20,000 clones, 80% to 85% of them seen just once. Findings of the study overall: Repertoires were obtained solely post-peak T cell response.

Sequenced material: peripheral blood, taken 28 days after the second AZD1222 dose. This TCR derives from an adult who received the AZD1222 COVID-19 vaccine. The chain has TRBV4-3 and TRBJ2-2, with a possible D match to TRBD2 (5 bases). CDR3 nucleotide sequence: TGCGCCAGCAGCCAAGATTCGGGATCGAACACCGGGGAGCTGTTTTTT. This sequence encodes CASSQDSGSNTGELFF.